This TCR beta chain was found in a study of response to subunit inactivated influenza vaccine. Notes on the study in general: New T cells are recruited in small numbers by each seasonal influenza vaccination, according to the authors' suggestion.

This clonotype was detected ten times or more. Antigen specificity is unknown. TCRdb re-called the RT-PCR reads with MiXCR, one entry per CDR3 protein. This sample has around 790,000 distinct CDR3 sequences, with 21% found just once. The CDR3 length is 12 residues. The V gene lost 7 bases and the J gene lost 6 bases, with 10 bases spanning the gap. The clonotype comes from a man in his forties or fifties who received an inactivated influenza vaccine. J is TRBJ2-1 and V is TRBV12-3 or TRBV12-4; D is unresolved. This specimen was PBMCs from blood, taken more than 4 days after vaccination. In DNA, the CDR3 is TGTGCCAGCATGCACCCCCCCAATGAGCAGTTCTTC. This encodes CASMHPPNEQFF.